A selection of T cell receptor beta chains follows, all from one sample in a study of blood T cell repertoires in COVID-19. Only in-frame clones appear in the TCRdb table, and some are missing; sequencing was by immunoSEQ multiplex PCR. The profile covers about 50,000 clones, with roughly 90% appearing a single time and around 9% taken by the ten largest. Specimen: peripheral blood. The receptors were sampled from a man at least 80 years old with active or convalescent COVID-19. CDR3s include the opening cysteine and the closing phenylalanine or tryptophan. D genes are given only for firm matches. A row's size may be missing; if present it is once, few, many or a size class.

CDR3nt: TGCGCCAGCAGCTTGGTTTCTGAAGCCCGAGAGACCCAGTACTTC
CDR3aa: CASSLVSEARETQYF
len: 15
j_gene: TRBJ2-5
v_gene: TRBV5-1
d_gene: NA
abundance: NA

CDR3nt: TGTGCCAGCAGTTTTTCACCGGGACAGACTTATGGCTACACCTTC
CDR3aa: CASSFSPGQTYGYTF
len: 15
j_gene: TRBJ1-2
v_gene: TRBV27
d_gene: TRBD1
abundance: NA

CDR3nt: TGTGCCAGTAGCCTGGGACTAGCTGAAGAGACCCAGTACTTC
CDR3aa: CASSLGLAEETQYF
len: 14
j_gene: TRBJ2-5
v_gene: TRBV19
d_gene: TRBD2
abundance: NA

CDR3nt: TGCGCCAGCAGCCAAGATCGGGAAGGGTTTCAGCCCCAGCATTTT
CDR3aa: CASSQDREGFQPQHF
len: 15
j_gene: TRBJ1-5
v_gene: TRBV4-3
d_gene: NA
abundance: NA

CDR3nt: TGTGCCAGTAGTACCGCCCGGACAGGGGTGCGTGAGACCCAGTACTTC
CDR3aa: CASSTARTGVRETQYF
len: 16
j_gene: TRBJ2-5
v_gene: TRBV19
d_gene: TRBD1
abundance: NA

CDR3nt: TGTGCCAGCAGTTTAGACACCGTCGATGGCTACACCTTC
CDR3aa: CASSLDTVDGYTF
len: 13
j_gene: TRBJ1-2
v_gene: TRBV28
d_gene: NA
abundance: NA

CDR3nt: TGCAGCGTTGTACAGGGGTGGGGCAATGAGCAGTTCTTC
CDR3aa: CSVVQGWGNEQFF
len: 13
j_gene: TRBJ2-1
v_gene: TRBV29-1
d_gene: TRBD1
abundance: few

CDR3nt: TGTGCCAGCAGCTCCATGGAGGCCGGGGAGCTGTTTTTT
CDR3aa: CASSSMEAGELFF
len: 13
j_gene: TRBJ2-2
v_gene: TRBV6-6
d_gene: NA
abundance: once

CDR3nt: TGCGCCAGCCGGCCGGGTCTTAATAATTCACCCCTCCACTTT
CDR3aa: CASRPGLNNSPLHF
len: 14
j_gene: TRBJ1-6
v_gene: TRBV10-2
d_gene: NA
abundance: NA

CDR3nt: TGTGCCAGCACCCCTAGCGGGGGGACCTTCCAAGAGACCCAGTACTTC
CDR3aa: CASTPSGGTFQETQYF
len: 16
j_gene: TRBJ2-5
v_gene: TRBV28
d_gene: TRBD2
abundance: NA

CDR3nt: TGTGCCAGTAGGCGGGACCCAAATGGGGGTGCCCAGTACTTC
CDR3aa: CASRRDPNGGAQYF
len: 14
j_gene: TRBJ2-5
v_gene: TRBV19
d_gene: NA
abundance: NA

CDR3nt: TGCGCCAGCAGCTTGGGGGCCCGGTTAGAAGATACGCAGTATTTT
CDR3aa: CASSLGARLEDTQYF
len: 15
j_gene: TRBJ2-3
v_gene: TRBV5-1
d_gene: NA
abundance: NA

CDR3nt: TGTGCCTGGAGCACGGGTCAAAACACTGAAGCTTTCTTT
CDR3aa: CAWSTGQNTEAFF
len: 13
j_gene: TRBJ1-1
v_gene: TRBV30
d_gene: NA
abundance: NA

CDR3nt: TGTGCCAGCAGCCCCCCGGGACTAGCGGGGCGAGAGCAGTACTTC
CDR3aa: CASSPPGLAGREQYF
len: 15
j_gene: TRBJ2-7
v_gene: TRBV3-1/TRBV3-2
d_gene: TRBD2
abundance: once

CDR3nt: TGTGCCAGCAGTGAATCCGGGACAGGAGATGGCTACACCTTC
CDR3aa: CASSESGTGDGYTF
len: 14
j_gene: TRBJ1-2
v_gene: TRBV25-1
d_gene: TRBD1
abundance: NA

CDR3nt: TGTGCCAGCAGCGCCGGACTAGGTAGCACAGATACGCAGTATTTT
CDR3aa: CASSAGLGSTDTQYF
len: 15
j_gene: TRBJ2-3
v_gene: TRBV7-2
d_gene: TRBD2
abundance: NA

CDR3nt: TGTGCCACCAGTGGCCAGATAGATACGCAGTATTTT
CDR3aa: CATSGQIDTQYF
len: 12
j_gene: TRBJ2-3
v_gene: TRBV24-1
d_gene: NA
abundance: NA

CDR3nt: TGCGCCAGCAGCCCCGGGACAGCTCAGGATACGCAGTATTTT
CDR3aa: CASSPGTAQDTQYF
len: 14
j_gene: TRBJ2-3
v_gene: TRBV5-1
d_gene: TRBD1
abundance: NA

CDR3nt: TGTGCCAGCTCACCACGTCCACAGGGGGTAAGCGGGGCCAACGTCCTGACTTTC
CDR3aa: CASSPRPQGVSGANVLTF
len: 18
j_gene: TRBJ2-6
v_gene: TRBV18
d_gene: TRBD1
abundance: NA

CDR3nt: TGTGCCAGTAGTATGAGGGGACAGGGATATAGCAATCAGCCCCAGCATTTT
CDR3aa: CASSMRGQGYSNQPQHF
len: 17
j_gene: TRBJ1-5
v_gene: TRBV19
d_gene: TRBD1
abundance: NA

CDR3nt: TGTGCCAGCAGTTTCTTTACAGATACGCAGTATTTT
CDR3aa: CASSFFTDTQYF
len: 12
j_gene: TRBJ2-3
v_gene: TRBV12-3/TRBV12-4
d_gene: NA
abundance: NA

CDR3nt: TGTGCCAGCAGTTCTAGCGGGAGGGCCTACAATGAGCAGTTCTTC
CDR3aa: CASSSSGRAYNEQFF
len: 15
j_gene: TRBJ2-1
v_gene: TRBV27
d_gene: TRBD2
abundance: NA

CDR3nt: TGTGCCAGCAGCACGAACCTGGGGGGTGAAAAACTGTTTTTT
CDR3aa: CASSTNLGGEKLFF
len: 14
j_gene: TRBJ1-4
v_gene: TRBV28
d_gene: NA
abundance: NA

CDR3nt: TGTGCCAGCAGCATCTCGTCGGGGTTCTCGAGCACTGAAGCTTTCTTT
CDR3aa: CASSISSGFSSTEAFF
len: 16
j_gene: TRBJ1-1
v_gene: TRBV11-1
d_gene: NA
abundance: NA

CDR3nt: TGTGCCAGCAGTGTGCAGGGACAGAGCCTTGGTAGGCTACGGGAGCAGTACTTC
CDR3aa: CASSVQGQSLGRLREQYF
len: 18
j_gene: TRBJ2-7
v_gene: TRBV6-1
d_gene: TRBD1
abundance: NA

CDR3nt: TGTGCCAGCAGTGAACCAGGGACAGATACGCAGTATTTT
CDR3aa: CASSEPGTDTQYF
len: 13
j_gene: TRBJ2-3
v_gene: TRBV25-1
d_gene: NA
abundance: NA

CDR3nt: TGCGCCAGCAGCTCTCAGGGGGACAGCGCCGAGCAGTACTTC
CDR3aa: CASSSQGDSAEQYF
len: 14
j_gene: TRBJ2-7
v_gene: TRBV5-1
d_gene: TRBD1
abundance: NA

CDR3nt: TGTGCCAGTAGCCGATCCGGGACAGGGAGAACAGATACGCAGTATTTT
CDR3aa: CASSRSGTGRTDTQYF
len: 16
j_gene: TRBJ2-3
v_gene: TRBV19
d_gene: TRBD1
abundance: once

CDR3nt: TGTGCCAGCAGCTCACCATCGACAGGCTCCTACGAGCAGTACTTC
CDR3aa: CASSSPSTGSYEQYF
len: 15
j_gene: TRBJ2-7
v_gene: TRBV5-4
d_gene: NA
abundance: NA

CDR3nt: TGCGCCAGCAGCCAAGCCTCCTTTAACTATGGCTACACCTTC
CDR3aa: CASSQASFNYGYTF
len: 14
j_gene: TRBJ1-2
v_gene: TRBV4-1
d_gene: NA
abundance: NA

CDR3nt: TGTGCCACCAGTGCCGCGGGTACAGGGGGCGTCGGACAGCCCCAGCATTTT
CDR3aa: CATSAAGTGGVGQPQHF
len: 17
j_gene: TRBJ1-5
v_gene: TRBV24-1
d_gene: TRBD1
abundance: NA

CDR3nt: TGTGCCAGCAGTCCCGATATCTGGGACAGGGGGCTTTTCTATGGCTACACCTTC
CDR3aa: CASSPDIWDRGLFYGYTF
len: 18
j_gene: TRBJ1-2
v_gene: TRBV28
d_gene: TRBD1
abundance: NA

CDR3nt: TGCGCCAGCAGCCCGGGAGACACGGGGGAGCAGTACTTC
CDR3aa: CASSPGDTGEQYF
len: 13
j_gene: TRBJ2-7
v_gene: TRBV5-1
d_gene: NA
abundance: NA

CDR3nt: TGCGCCAGCAGTGGGATGACAGGCATACAAAACCTCAACAATGAGCAGTTCTTC
CDR3aa: CASSGMTGIQNLNNEQFF
len: 18
j_gene: TRBJ2-1
v_gene: TRBV10-1
d_gene: NA
abundance: few

CDR3nt: TGTGCCAGCTCACCACCGGTTAACAGAGACTATGGCTACACCTTC
CDR3aa: CASSPPVNRDYGYTF
len: 15
j_gene: TRBJ1-2
v_gene: TRBV18
d_gene: NA
abundance: NA

CDR3nt: TGTGCCAGCAGCCAGACAGGGAACAATCAGCCCCAGCATTTT
CDR3aa: CASSQTGNNQPQHF
len: 14
j_gene: TRBJ1-5
v_gene: TRBV9
d_gene: TRBD1
abundance: NA

CDR3nt: TGCGCCAGCAGCTCACGGACGGGATATGGCTACACCTTC
CDR3aa: CASSSRTGYGYTF
len: 13
j_gene: TRBJ1-2
v_gene: TRBV5-1
d_gene: NA
abundance: NA

CDR3nt: TGTGCCAGCAGTCTAGTCGACGGATATGGCTACACCTTC
CDR3aa: CASSLVDGYGYTF
len: 13
j_gene: TRBJ1-2
v_gene: TRBV28
d_gene: NA
abundance: NA

CDR3nt: TGTGCCAGTAGTATACCCGATGGGGGCAGGGGTCAAGAGACCCAGTACTTC
CDR3aa: CASSIPDGGRGQETQYF
len: 17
j_gene: TRBJ2-5
v_gene: TRBV19
d_gene: NA
abundance: once

CDR3nt: TGTGCCAGCAGCGTAGCGGGATCACCCCTCCACTTT
CDR3aa: CASSVAGSPLHF
len: 12
j_gene: TRBJ1-6
v_gene: TRBV9
d_gene: NA
abundance: NA

CDR3nt: TGTGCCAGCAGCTGGACAGGGTACTATGGCTACACCTTC
CDR3aa: CASSWTGYYGYTF
len: 13
j_gene: TRBJ1-2
v_gene: TRBV7-9
d_gene: TRBD1
abundance: NA

CDR3nt: TGTGCCAGCAGCCAATCGGGAGACAATGAGCAGTTCTTC
CDR3aa: CASSQSGDNEQFF
len: 13
j_gene: TRBJ2-1
v_gene: TRBV3-1/TRBV3-2
d_gene: NA
abundance: few

CDR3nt: TGTGCCAGCTCACCGGGGCGGGGGACTGAAGCTTTCTTT
CDR3aa: CASSPGRGTEAFF
len: 13
j_gene: TRBJ1-1
v_gene: TRBV18
d_gene: NA
abundance: NA